This paragraph reports one T cell receptor (beta chain). These data are taken from a study of blood T cell repertoires in COVID-19. Study context: COVID-19 samples, acute and convalescent, were from the United States, Italy and Spain. From T cells, B-cell-depleted T cells, or PBMCs came the material, which was cDNA or gDNA.

V lost 4 bases to trimming and J lost 2 bases; unmatched junction nucleotides: 3. Per germline, CDR1 LGHDT and CDR2 YNNKEL (reference sequence). This CDR3 is built from 14 residues. Authors' processing steps: Amplification of reference gene primers provided the estimated nucleated cell counts. TCRdb keeps only in-frame clones here, not all; method: immunoSEQ multiplex PCR. V and J calls and clone size are given by that table; D and trimming were obtained from the DNA. The sample carries 270,000 or so clones, 82% recorded once. The genes are TRBV3-1 (or the pseudogene TRBV3-2) and TRBJ2-3; 7 bases agree with TRBD2. Sequenced input: peripheral blood. This receptor was identified in a woman under 30 with acute or convalescent COVID-19. The CDR3 here is CASSPSGTTDTQYF. In nucleotides, the CDR3 is TGTGCCAGCAGCCCAAGCGGGACCACAGATACGCAGTATTTT.